This T cell receptor beta chain comes out of a study of T cell repertoires in cytomegalovirus infection. TCRdb used MiXCR to reprocess the reads, holding one entry per CDR3 protein. The sample has 200,000 to 300,000 distinct CDR3 sequences, approximately 7% seen once; the top ten hold roughly 6.5%. This clonotype appeared many times. V shed 8 bases and J 4 bases; nucleotides not matched to a gene: 6. Germline values: CDR1 LGHNT, CDR2 FRNRAP. This CDR3 has 13 residues. What was sequenced was PBMCs. This clonotype was obtained from a human donor in good health (CMV status not recorded). Some clones in this sample may be carry-over from other donors' samples. This chain links TRBV12-5 with TRBJ2-5, with 8 bases that match TRBD1. CDR3 residues: CASQGARRETQYF. The CDR3 DNA is TGTGCTAGTCAGGGGGCGCGGCGAGAGACCCAGTACTTC. Full variable domain (missing parts from reference TRBV12-5 and TRBJ2-5): DARVTQTPRHKVTEMGQEVTMRCQPILGHNTVFWYRQTMMQGLELLAYFRNRAPLDDSGMPKDRFSAEMPDATLATLKIQPSEPRDSAVYFCASQGARRETQYFGPGTRLLVL.